Below are 17 T cell receptor beta chains sequenced from a single sample in a study of T-cell reconstitution after alpha-beta-depleted transplantation in children. Preparation of the TCRbeta library was carried out with unique molecular identifiers. TCRdb independently ran MiXCR on the PCR reads; one entry per CDR3 protein. In the table there are approximately 300,000 distinct CDR3 sequences, around 10% of which are singletons. Source: PBMCs, taken before TCRalphabeta/CD19-depleted stem cell transplant. The receptors shown here come from a boy in the first two years of life with acute myeloid leukemia, due to receive a stem cell transplant.

This clonotype was counted many times. This chain links TRBV4-3 with TRBJ2-2; perhaps TRBD2 as D (5 bases). V was trimmed by 1 base and J by 3 bases, leaving 9 bases between them. The CDR3 has 15 residues. The V gene's germline CDR1 is LGHNA and CDR2 YSLEER. CDR3 residues: CASSQGRHYTGELFF. The CDR3 DNA is TGCGCCAGCAGCCAAGGGAGGCACTACACCGGGGAGCTGTTTTTT.

This clonotype was observed at least ten times. V is TRBV20-1 and J is TRBJ2-3; 11 positions match TRBD2. The ends lost 5 bases at V and 4 bases at J; junction bases unmatched: 5. Germline V CDR1 and CDR2: DFQATT, SNEGSKA (reference sequence). CDR3 length: 14 residues. The CDR3 sequence: CSAGRLAGSDTQYF. The CDR3 coding sequence is TGCAGTGCTGGCCGACTAGCGGGGTCAGATACGCAGTATTTT.

This clonotype occurred many times. The chain uses TRBV10-3 and TRBJ1-3; D gene uncertain. Germline V gives CDR1 ENHRY, CDR2 SYGVKD. V lost 5 bases and J 0 bases, leaving 11 bases between the germline ends. The CDR3 is 15 amino acids. CDR3 DNA: TGTGCCATCAGTCTAACGACTGCCTCTGGAAACACCATATATTTT. Translating it yields CAISLTTASGNTIYF.

This clonotype was recorded many times. In this CDR3 the conserved last residue, phenylalanine or tryptophan, is missing, so a read error is likely. The DNA is left out, because the CDR3 cannot be placed on it with certainty; the CDR3 is given as TCRdb lists it. The chain has TRBV12-3 or TRBV12-4 and TRBJ2-4; whether TRBD1, the table's D call, matches the DNA was not checked. The CDR3 region is 12 residues in length, termini included. The CDR3 region is CASSLVTGGPTI.

This clonotype was seen more than once but under ten times. J is TRBJ2-1 and V is TRBV20-1; no clear D gene. This CDR3 spans 14 amino acids. Trimming shortened V by 1 base and J by 3 bases, and 10 bases separated the two germline ends. The germline V gene has CDR1 DFQATT and CDR2 SNEGSKA (reference sequence). The CDR3 DNA reads TGCAGTGCTAGAGTTGAGGCCCTCTACAATGAGCAGTTCTTC. Its protein product is CSARVEALYNEQFF.

Many counts were recorded for this clonotype. This sequence joins TRBV4-2 and TRBJ2-5; 12 positions match TRBD1. The length of the CDR3 is 18 residues. The germline CDR1 and CDR2 sequences are LGHNA and YNFKEQ. The ends lost 3 bases at V and 5 bases at J; junction bases unmatched: 13. This chain's CDR3 is CASSHNFQGQGAAETQYF. DNA of the CDR3: TGTGCCAGCAGCCATAACTTTCAGGGACAGGGGGCGGCGGAGACCCAGTACTTC.

This clonotype was detected ten times or more. The genes are TRBV13 and TRBJ1-2, with D possibly being TRBD1 (6 bases). V lost 4 bases and J 6 bases, leaving 12 bases between the germline ends. Germline assignment: CDR1 PRHDT and CDR2 FYEKMQ (reference sequence). The CDR3 has 13 amino acids. In DNA, the CDR3 is TGTGCCAGCAGCTCCCCCCCAGGGGATGGCTACACCTTC. Its protein product is CASSSPPGDGYTF.

This clonotype was seen a handful of times. The chain couples TRBV6-5 to TRBJ2-1; TRBD2 matches at 15 bases. The CDR3 spans 17 residues. Germline V CDR1 and CDR2: MNHEY, SVGAGI. The junction had 8 bases not matched to a gene; V was cut back by 4 bases and J by 7 bases. The CDR3 spells CASSLRRGTSGRNEQFF. CDR3 nucleotide sequence: TGTGCCAGCAGTTTACGTCGCGGGACTAGCGGGAGGAATGAGCAGTTCTTC.

V usage is TRBV28 and J usage is TRBJ1-5; D might be TRBD1 (6 bases). Per the germline V gene, CDR1 is MDHEN and CDR2 is SYDVKM. V dropped 6 bases and J dropped 15 bases, with 24 bases sitting between them. This CDR3 has 14 amino acids. CDR3 bases: TGTGCCAGCAGCCTCCTTGAAACCTCAGGGGAACGGCATTTT. This encodes CASSLLETSGERHF.

The rearrangement links TRBV12-3 or TRBV12-4 to TRBJ1-2; no firm D call. The CDR3 spans 15 residues. The V and J ends lost 6 bases and 8 bases respectively, with 22 bases between them. The CDR3 reads CASSRGRTGRGGYTF. CDR3 coding DNA: TGTGCCAGCAGCCGCGGACGGACCGGACGAGGGGGCTACACCTTC.

V is TRBV7-8 and J is TRBJ2-3; D gene unclear. With 1 base removed from V and 2 bases from J, the gap between germline ends came to 10 bases. This CDR3 region has 15 residues. Per germline, CDR1 SGHVS and CDR2 FQNEAQ. The chain's CDR3 is CASSLGVKSTDTQYF. The CDR3, as DNA: TGTGCCAGCAGCTTAGGGGTTAAGTCCACAGATACGCAGTATTTT.

As to this clonotype: A much larger clone differs from this one at a single base, so this may be a read error. As the CDR3 is not closed by the conserved phenylalanine or tryptophan, this likely results from a read error. The chain has TRBV12-3 or TRBV12-4 and TRBJ1-2, with a weak D call TRBD1 (6 bases). The CDR3 covers 13 residues. V lost 5 bases and J 4 bases, leaving 11 bases between the germline ends. CDR3 amino acids: CASSIGTTYGYTL. In nucleotides, the CDR3 is TGTGCCAGCAGTATAGGGACAACCTATGGCTACACCCTC.

Notes on this clonotype: This could be a read error, since a much larger clone is one nucleotide away. This chain connects TRBV20-1 to TRBJ2-7, with 8 positions matching TRBD2. Germline V lookup: CDR1 DFQATT, CDR2 SNEGSKA (reference sequence). The CDR3 spans 15 residues. As DNA, the CDR3 is TGCTGTCCCGCCCGGTGGTTAGCGGGGTTCTACGAGCAGTACTTC. The encoded protein is CCPARWLAGFYEQYF.

The gene calls are TRBV15 and TRBJ2-7, with D hard to call. This CDR3 comprises 14 residues. Germline values: CDR1 LNHNV, CDR2 YYDKDF (reference sequence). V shed 1 base and J shed 0 bases, with 7 bases lying between them. In DNA form, the CDR3 reads TGTGCCACCAGCAGAGTGGACGGCTCCTACGAGCAGTACTTC. Encoded protein: CATSRVDGSYEQYF.

This clonotype came up many times. The V and J genes are TRBV15 and TRBJ2-7; 8 nucleotides align to TRBD2. V was pared by 5 bases and J by 5 bases, with 5 bases of the junction left unmatched. In germline, CDR1 is LNHNV, CDR2 YYDKDF (reference sequence). The CDR3 consists of 13 residues. CDR3 coding DNA: TGTGCCACCAGCCCCGGGAGGGGCGACGAGCAGTACTTC. Translation gives CATSPGRGDEQYF.

This clonotype appeared many times. This chain links TRBV10-3 with TRBJ2-1; the match to TRBD2 covers 7 bases. J gave up 4 bases and V 4 bases, and 10 bases lay outside the gene matches. The CDR3 totals 16 residues. Germline CDR1 reads ENHRY; CDR2 reads SYGVKD. The CDR3 DNA reads TGTGCCATCAGTGTGGAACCAGCGGGGAGTTACAATGAGCAGTTCTTC. Translation gives CAISVEPAGSYNEQFF.

This clonotype was seen repeatedly, ten times or more. V gene TRBV6-4 combines with J gene TRBJ2-3; weak D call: TRBD2 (5 bases). V lost 2 bases and J 4 bases, leaving 10 bases between the germline ends. The CDR3 has 14 residues. The germline CDR1 and CDR2 sequences are MRHNA and SNTAGT. The CDR3 nucleotides read TGTGCCAGCAGTGACGGGAGTGAATCAGATACGCAGTATTTT. Its protein is CASSDGSESDTQYF.